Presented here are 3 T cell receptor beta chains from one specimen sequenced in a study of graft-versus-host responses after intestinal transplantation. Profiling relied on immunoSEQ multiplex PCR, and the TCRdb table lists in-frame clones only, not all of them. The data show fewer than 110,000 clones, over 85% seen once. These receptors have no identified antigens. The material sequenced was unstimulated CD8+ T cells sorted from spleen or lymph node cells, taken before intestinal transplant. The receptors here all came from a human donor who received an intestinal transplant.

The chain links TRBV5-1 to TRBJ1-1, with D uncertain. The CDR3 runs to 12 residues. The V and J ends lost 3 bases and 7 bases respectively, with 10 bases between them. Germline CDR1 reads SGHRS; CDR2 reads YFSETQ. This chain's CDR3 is CASSSYNNEAFF. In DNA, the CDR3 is TGCGCCAGCAGCTCCTACAATAATGAAGCTTTCTTT.

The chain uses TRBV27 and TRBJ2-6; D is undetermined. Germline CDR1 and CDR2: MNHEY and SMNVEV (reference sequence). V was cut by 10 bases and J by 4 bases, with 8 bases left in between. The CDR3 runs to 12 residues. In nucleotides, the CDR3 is TGTGCCACCCGGGCGGGGGCCAACGTCCTGACTTTC. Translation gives CATRAGANVLTF.

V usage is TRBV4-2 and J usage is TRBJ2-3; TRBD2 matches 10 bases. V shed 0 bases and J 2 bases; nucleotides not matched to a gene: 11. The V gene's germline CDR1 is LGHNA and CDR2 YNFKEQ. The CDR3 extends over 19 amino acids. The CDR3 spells CASSQDPRRTSGYTDTQYF. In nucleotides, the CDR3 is TGTGCCAGCAGCCAAGACCCCCGCCGGACTAGCGGATACACAGATACGCAGTATTTT.